Below, 25 T cell receptor beta chains from the same sample are listed, as sequenced in a study of metastatic and nonmetastatic thyroid tumors. TCRdb re-called the PCR reads through MiXCR. The sample holds roughly 18,000 clones, 25% to 30% seen once. No treatment had been given to any patient before thyroid surgery. The sample consisted of tumor tissue. The source of these receptors is a female donor with papillary thyroid cancer or a benign thyroid nodule (not recorded which). Some clones in this sample may be carry-over from other donors' samples.

CDR3 loop: CASSVGGRGLEETQYF. The CDR3 nucleotides read TGTGCCAGCAGTGTTGGGGGGCGGGGACTCGAAGAGACCCAGTACTTC. The chain employs TRBV12-3 or TRBV12-4 and TRBJ2-5; D tentatively fits TRBD1 or TRBD2 (6 bases each). The CDR3 covers 16 residues. The V and J ends lost 5 bases and 3 bases respectively, with 19 bases between them.

As concerns this clone: One junction end does not reproduce the germline sequence, and a read error may be involved. The V gene is TRBV20-1, the J gene TRBJ2-1; D uncertain. Germline CDR1 is DFQATT and CDR2 is SNEGSKA (reference sequence). The CDR3 totals 9 residues. CDR3 nucleotides: TGCAGTGCCAGACTCGGGCCTGTCTTC. This translates into CSARLGPVF.

Only a few counts were recorded for this clone. The rearrangement links TRBV24-1 to TRBJ2-2; TRBD2 matches 11 bases. Trimming removed 4 bases from V and 3 bases from J; junction bases left unmatched: 3. This CDR3 is built from 16 residues. Germline lookup yields CDR1 KGHDR and CDR2 SFDVKD. CDR3 nucleotide sequence: TGTGCCACCAGTGACCTAGCGGGAGGTTACACCGGGGAGCTGTTTTTT. This translates into CATSDLAGGYTGELFF.

In this sample, this clone turned up once. The rearrangement joins TRBV20-1 to TRBJ2-1; D possibly matches TRBD1 or TRBD2 (5 bases each). The germline V gene encodes CDR1 DFQATT and CDR2 SNEGSKA (reference sequence). V lost 2 bases to trimming and J lost 4 bases, with 12 bases between them. The length of the CDR3 is 14 residues. In DNA, the CDR3 is TGCAGTGCTAGACCGTGGGACCTATACAATGAGCAGTTCTTC. It specifies CSARPWDLYNEQFF.

This clone occurred many times. The junction departs from germline at one end; a sequencing error may be responsible. The rearrangement links TRBV7-6 to TRBJ1-5; D uncertain. Germline CDR1 reads SGHVS; CDR2 reads FNYEAQ. The CDR3 consists of 16 residues. The CDR3 nucleotides are TGTACCAGCAGCTTAAGGTGGGCAGGTGGTACTCAGCCCCAGCATTTT. Translation: CTSSLRWAGGTQPQHF.

This chain uses TRBV24-1 with TRBJ2-1; 13 bases are shared with TRBD2. V lost 4 bases to trimming and J lost 6 bases; unmatched junction nucleotides: 5. The CDR3 runs to 16 residues. Looked up from germline, CDR1 is KGHDR and CDR2 is SFDVKD. The CDR3 loop reads CATSESTSGGANEQFF. DNA for the CDR3: TGTGCCACCAGTGAATCTACTAGCGGGGGGGCCAATGAGCAGTTCTTC.

This clone has at least ten counts. This chain uses TRBV4-1 with TRBJ2-7; no definite D call. The CDR3 has 13 amino acids. Per germline, CDR1 MGHRA and CDR2 YSYEKL. V lost 4 bases and J lost 5, with 12 bases in between. The CDR3 nucleotides are TGCGCCAGCAGCCCGCTGACGTTGGACGAGCAGTACTTC. Translating gives CASSPLTLDEQYF.

This clone has a handful of counts. This chain links TRBV28 with TRBJ2-7; TRBD2 matches 7 bases. After removal of 5 bases from V and 5 bases from J, the junction contained 9 bases not matched to a gene. Germline CDR1 and CDR2: MDHEN and SYDVKM. This CDR3 contains 14 residues. The CDR3 loop reads CASSRIAGIHEQYF. DNA for the CDR3: TGTGCCAGCAGTAGGATAGCGGGTATCCACGAGCAGTACTTC.

In its sample, this clone was seen many times. The J gene is TRBJ1-1, the V gene TRBV20-1; D is uncertain. Trimming took off 4 bases at V and 0 bases at J, with 15 bases between the two ends. The CDR3 consists of 15 residues. Germline loops: CDR1 DFQATT, CDR2 SNEGSKA (reference sequence). The CDR3 DNA reads TGCAGTGCTACCGACCCGCTGACGGTGAACACTGAAGCTTTCTTT. Encoded protein: CSATDPLTVNTEAFF.

A word on this clone: The sample carries other DNA sequences with the same CDR3. The rearrangement links TRBV7-3 to TRBJ2-5; the match to TRBD2 covers 7 bases. The CDR3 is 14 amino acids. Looked up from germline, CDR1 is SGHTA and CDR2 is FQGTGA. J gave up 5 bases and V 4 bases, and 7 bases lay outside the gene matches. In nucleotides, the CDR3 is TGTGCCAGCAGCTCGGGGGGTCGAGGGGAGACCCAGTACTTC. This encodes CASSSGGRGETQYF.

The V and J genes are TRBV7-2 and TRBJ1-6, with D unresolved. CDR3 length equals 13 residues. Trimming took 3 bases from V and 7 from J, leaving 7 bases between them. Germline CDR1 and CDR2: SGHTA and FQGNSA. This CDR3 reads CASSLVENSPLHF. CDR3 sequence (DNA): TGTGCCAGCAGCTTGGTAGAGAATTCACCCCTCCACTTT.

This clone is categorized as medium-sized. This chain links TRBV12-3 or TRBV12-4 with TRBJ1-1; D is unclear. This CDR3 has 17 residues. The V end lost 6 bases, the J end lost 1 base, and 21 bases lay between the germline ends. For the CDR3, the DNA is TGTGCCAGCAGCTACTACGGACCCATGAGAAGGAACACTGAAGCTTTCTTT. It is translated as CASSYYGPMRRNTEAFF.

The sample holds a few counts of this clone. The chain recombines TRBV6-6 with TRBJ2-1, with D perhaps TRBD2 (6 bases). This CDR3 spans 15 amino acids. Germline V gene sequence: CDR1 MNHNY, CDR2 SVGAGI (reference sequence). V lost 2 bases and J lost 6, with 14 bases in between. The CDR3 sequence: CASSYLEGRGNEQFF. The CDR3 DNA reads TGTGCCAGCAGTTACCTGGAGGGAAGGGGCAATGAGCAGTTCTTC.

This clone was recorded a few times. V usage is TRBV7-3 and J usage is TRBJ2-1; the D gene is possibly TRBD2 (5 bases). Germline CDR1 reads SGHTA; CDR2 reads FQGTGA. The CDR3 has 13 residues. Deletions cut 9 bases from V and 2 bases from J, with 11 bases between. CDR3 DNA sequence: TGTGCCAGTGGGAGCGGCGCCTACAATGAGCAGTTCTTC. It is translated as CASGSGAYNEQFF.

The chain is built from TRBV3-1 and TRBJ2-2, with D perhaps TRBD2 (5 bases). Trimming pared 0 bases from V and 5 bases from J, leaving 13 bases between. The CDR3 has 16 residues. Germline CDR1 and CDR2: LGHDT and YNNKEL (reference sequence). The CDR3 region is CASSQEEDPGTGELFF. CDR3 nucleotide sequence: TGTGCCAGCAGCCAAGAGGAGGACCCGGGAACCGGGGAGCTGTTTTTT.

By sample share, this clone is medium-sized. The chain uses TRBV20-1 and TRBJ1-1, with D hard to call. CDR1 and CDR2 from the germline V gene are DFQATT and SNEGSKA (reference sequence). The CDR3 extends over 14 amino acids. V lost 0 bases and J 5 bases, leaving 13 bases between the germline ends. The CDR3 region is CSARDRKGSTEAFF. CDR3 bases: TGCAGTGCTAGAGATCGGAAGGGTTCAACTGAAGCTTTCTTT.

By its share, this clone is medium-sized. In nucleotides, the CDR3 is TGCAGTGGCTCCGGGACAGGGGGCAGGGGCTACACCTTC. Residues: CSGSGTGGRGYTF. This chain links TRBV20-1 with TRBJ1-2, with 12 bases matching TRBD1. Germline V gene lookup returns CDR1 DFQATT and CDR2 SNEGSKA (reference sequence). The CDR3 consists of 13 residues. V dropped 7 bases and J dropped 8; count of bases not matched to a gene: 8.

With respect to this clone: A single base separates this from a much larger clone, so it may be a read error. The chain links TRBV19 to TRBJ2-2, with D tentatively TRBD1 or TRBD2 (6 bases each). The CDR3 loop spans 12 amino acids. Germline CDR1 is LNHDA and CDR2 is SQIVND (reference sequence). As DNA, the CDR3 is TGTGCCAGTATCCGGGGGCCCCGGGAGCTGTCTTTT. This sequence encodes CASIRGPRELSF. Together with reference TRBV19 and TRBJ2-2, the CDR3 gives the full variable domain: DGGITQSPKYLFRKEGQNVTLSCEQNLNHDAMYWYRQDPGQGLRLIYYSQIVNDFQKGDIAEGYSVSREKKESFPLTVTSAQKNPTAFYLCASIRGPRELSFGEGSRLTVL.

This chain connects TRBV12-3 or TRBV12-4 to TRBJ1-3, with 7 nucleotides matching TRBD1. J was trimmed by 3 bases and V by 5 bases; bases with no gene match: 10. This CDR3 spans 16 amino acids. CDR3 DNA: TGTGCCAGCAGTCCCCTCCCCCAGGGGGTTGGAAACACCATATATTTT. Residues: CASSPLPQGVGNTIYF.

The V gene is TRBV11-1, the J gene TRBJ2-5, with 7 bases matching TRBD2. Germline CDR1 SGHAT, CDR2 FQDESV (reference sequence). Unmatched junction bases numbered 20, after V lost 5 bases and J lost 5 bases. The length of the CDR3 is 18 residues. The CDR3 sequence: CASSLTGTLTAGTETQYF. Written as DNA, the CDR3 is TGTGCCAGCAGCCTGACCGGGACCCTAACAGCGGGAACCGAGACCCAGTACTTC.

This clone rates as medium-sized. The chain carries TRBV11-3 and TRBJ2-2, with TRBD1 matching over 7 bases. Germline assignment: CDR1 SGHNT and CDR2 YENEEA. The CDR3 runs 14 residues. V trimming: 4 bases; J trimming: 4 bases; junction bases outside the gene matches: 3. The DNA of the CDR3 is TGTGCCAGCAGCTCACAGGGGTCCACCGGGGAGCTGTTTTTT. The encoded protein is CASSSQGSTGELFF.

The chain uses TRBV20-1 and TRBJ2-7; 11 positions agree with TRBD2. The CDR3 extends over 14 amino acids. V lost 4 bases to trimming and J lost 5 bases; unmatched junction nucleotides: 7. Germline V gene sequence: CDR1 DFQATT, CDR2 SNEGSKA (reference sequence). CDR3: CSAIPGLAVHEQYF. The CDR3 coding sequence is TGCAGTGCTATCCCGGGACTAGCGGTCCACGAGCAGTACTTC.

This clone has only a few counts. V is TRBV6-1 and J is TRBJ2-7, with a tentative D call TRBD1 (6 bases). CDR3 length: 13 residues. V was shortened by 4 bases and J by 7 bases, with 14 bases between the two germline ends. Looked up from germline, CDR1 is MNHNS and CDR2 is SASEGT. The CDR3 loop reads CASSVVQQGEQYF. The CDR3 DNA is TGTGCCAGCAGTGTAGTCCAACAGGGTGAGCAGTACTTC.

V usage is TRBV18 and J usage is TRBJ2-1; weak D call: TRBD2 (6 bases). The CDR3 is 16 residues long. CDR1 and CDR2 (germline): KGHSH, LQKENI. Trimming cost V 3 bases and J 0 bases, with 12 bases left between them. The CDR3 loop is CASSPGLPSSYNEQFF. CDR3 nucleotide sequence: TGTGCCAGCTCACCTGGACTACCGAGCTCCTACAATGAGCAGTTCTTC. Looking up the rest from reference TRBV18 and TRBJ2-1 gives the full variable domain: NAGVMQNPRHLVRRRGQEARLRCSPMKGHSHVYWYRQLPEEGLKFMVYLQKENIIDESGMPKERFSAEFPKEGPSILRIQQVVRGDSAAYFCASSPGLPSSYNEQFFGPGTRLTVL.

In this sample, this clone turned up a few times. This chain links TRBV6-6 with TRBJ2-2; 10 bases are a match to TRBD2. V trimming: 0 bases; J trimming: 7 bases; junction bases outside the gene matches: 5. Germline loops: CDR1 MNHNY, CDR2 SVGAGI (reference sequence). The CDR3 is made up of 16 amino acids. CDR3 DNA: TGTGCCAGCAGTTACTCCAGGACTAGCGGAAACGGGGAGCTGTTTTTT. Protein sequence: CASSYSRTSGNGELFF.